The clone carrying this T cell receptor beta chain turned up a few times. V was clipped by 5 bases and J by 2 bases, with 10 bases between them. CDR1 and CDR2 from the germline V gene are KGHSH and LQKENI. This CDR3 spans 13 amino acids. The data were obtained in a study of blood T cell repertoires in COVID-19. Per the study methods: It was from reference gene primer amplification that nucleated cell counts were estimated. Assay: immunoSEQ multiplex PCR; the TCRdb copy retains only in-frame clones and omits some. That table furnishes V, J and clone size, whereas the DNA furnished D and trimming. The table shows about 160,000 clones, with around 83% occurring only once.

The chain carries TRBV18 and TRBJ2-7, with D unresolved. The sample was PBMCs or T cells enriched from blood (not recorded which). The TCR comes from a woman aged 50 to 65 in a cohort exposed to, infected with or recovered from COVID-19 (not recorded which). The CDR3 protein is CASSALETYEQYF. The CDR3 bases are TGTGCCAGCTCAGCCCTAGAAACCTACGAGCAGTACTTC.